This TCR beta chain was sequenced for a study of T cell clones after liver transplantation. Study-level information: Pre-transplant mixed lymphocyte reactions yielded third-party-reactive TCRbeta sequences as comparators for graft-donor-reactive sequences.

Deletions cut 1 base from V and 0 bases from J, with 9 bases between. Germline-derived CDR1 and CDR2 are SGHTA and FQGNSA. The CDR3 runs to 15 residues. The table came from immunoSEQ multiplex PCR; TCRdb's copy has only in-frame clones and leaves some out. In the table there are 95,000 to 110,000 clones, around 80% of which are singletons. This clonotype originated in a human patient who received a liver transplant. The T cells may come from the graft donor. The sequencing used CD4+ T cells from blood, collected around 49 months after liver transplant. The chain uses TRBV7-2 and TRBJ1-2; D is possibly TRBD1 (5 bases). The CDR3 DNA is TGTGCCAGCAGCTTAGGACAGACTACTAACTATGGCTACACCTTC. It specifies CASSLGQTTNYGYTF.